This TCR beta chain was obtained from a study of T cell changes during pregnancy in multiple sclerosis. V lost 0 bases and J lost 3; bases outside the gene matches: 7. Germline-derived CDR1 and CDR2 are SGHNT and YYREEE (reference sequence). The CDR3 has 17 residues. Produced via immunoSEQ multiplex PCR; TCRdb's table is partial and in-frame only. Here the sample spans roughly 40,000 clones, roughly nine tenths being singletons. The specimen was CD4+ T cells from peripheral blood mononuclear cells, collected before pregnancy. This TCR was sampled from a female donor with multiple sclerosis, enrolled in a pregnancy study. The chain couples TRBV5-4 to TRBJ2-5; 11 nucleotides line up with TRBD2. CDR3 in DNA: TGTGCCAGCAGCTTGGGATTAGCGGGAGGGAACAAAGAGACCCAGTACTTC. Translated: CASSLGLAGGNKETQYF.